These 24 T cell receptor beta chains share one sample of origin, sequenced in a study of blood T cell repertoires in COVID-19. Measured with immunoSEQ multiplex PCR; TCRdb has only the in-frame clones, and not every one. The sample records a few hundred thousand clones, 88% being singletons. Sequencing used PBMCs or T cells enriched from blood (not recorded which). Source of these receptors: a woman aged 55 to 70 who had recovered from COVID-19.

This sequence joins TRBV12-5 and TRBJ1-5; D gene uncertain. The CDR3 extends over 16 amino acids. Germline V gene data show CDR1 as LGHNT and CDR2 as FRNRAP. V gave up 6 bases and J gave up 2 bases, with 17 bases separating them. The CDR3 protein is CASGPYRSLGNQPQHF. As DNA, the CDR3 is TGTGCTAGTGGCCCCTATCGGTCTTTGGGCAATCAGCCCCAGCATTTT.

The chain is built from TRBV5-1 and TRBJ2-2, with TRBD2 as a possible D gene (7 bases). The CDR3 consists of 15 residues. Trimming pared 3 bases from V and 4 bases from J, leaving 13 bases between. Per germline, CDR1 SGHRS and CDR2 YFSETQ. Here the CDR3 DNA reads TGCGCCAGCAGCTGGACGGGGGGCGGCACCGGGGAGCTGTTTTTT. It is translated as CASSWTGGGTGELFF.

In DNA form, the CDR3 reads TGCGCCAGCAGGGAAAATGAGGGCACTGAAGCTTTCTTT. This translates into CASRENEGTEAFF. V gene TRBV4-1 combines with J gene TRBJ1-1; unclear D gene. This CDR3 is built from 13 residues. V lost 6 bases to trimming and J lost 4 bases, with 12 bases between them. Looked up from germline, CDR1 is MGHRA and CDR2 is YSYEKL.

This clone has only one observation. The J gene is TRBJ2-3, the V gene TRBV11-2; a weak D match, TRBD1 (5 bases). Looked up from germline, CDR1 is SGHAT and CDR2 is FQNNGV. The CDR3 consists of 13 residues. V dropped 0 bases and J dropped 5 bases, with 6 bases sitting between them. The chain's CDR3 is CASSLDREDTQYF. CDR3 nucleotide sequence: TGTGCCAGCAGCTTAGACAGGGAAGATACGCAGTATTTT.

This chain joins TRBV6-7 and TRBJ1-5, with 12 bases that match TRBD1. TRBV6-7 is labeled an ORF, and its function is uncertain. The V and J ends lost 1 base and 1 base, in that order; junction bases with no gene match: 5. The CDR3 loop spans 18 amino acids. The DNA for the CDR3 is TGTGCCAGCAGTTACTGGGACAGGGGGCTTTCGAGCAATCAGCCCCAGCATTTT. Its translation: CASSYWDRGLSSNQPQHF.

The chain combines TRBV5-1 with TRBJ2-3; D unresolved. In germline, CDR1 is SGHRS, CDR2 YFSETQ. Trimming left V 0 bases short and J 2 bases short, with 10 bases between. The CDR3 has 15 residues. CDR3 sequence (DNA): TGCGCCAGCAGCTTGGTTTACGGTCCCACAGATACGCAGTATTTT. It is translated as CASSLVYGPTDTQYF.

The genes are TRBV19 and TRBJ1-1; 9 bases align to TRBD1. Germline V gives CDR1 LNHDA, CDR2 SQIVND (reference sequence). CDR3 length: 14 residues. After removal of 2 bases from V and 6 bases from J, the junction contained 4 bases not matched to a gene. The chain's CDR3 is CASSITGGGSEAFF. Written as DNA, the CDR3 is TGTGCCAGTAGTATAACAGGGGGCGGATCTGAAGCTTTCTTT.

The rearrangement links TRBV14 to TRBJ1-2; 7 nucleotides line up with TRBD1. CDR3 length equals 14 residues. The junction had 3 bases not matched to a gene; V was cut back by 4 bases and J by 1 base. The V gene's germline CDR1 is SGHDN and CDR2 FVKESK. CDR3 sequence: CASSPGQINYGYTF. In DNA form, the CDR3 reads TGTGCCAGCAGCCCGGGACAGATTAACTATGGCTACACCTTC.

This clone appeared once. The chain recombines TRBV3-1 (or the pseudogene TRBV3-2) with TRBJ2-3, with TRBD2 identical over 9 bases. The CDR3 totals 15 residues. Germline assignment: CDR1 LGHDT and CDR2 YNNKEL (reference sequence). Losses at the gene ends were 3 bases for V and 3 bases for J; bases not matched to a gene: 4. As DNA, the CDR3 is TGTGCCAGCAGCCAGCGGGGGGGTAGGACAGATACGCAGTATTTT. Its translation is CASSQRGGRTDTQYF.

The chain employs TRBV25-1 and TRBJ1-4, with D perhaps TRBD1 (5 bases). There are 16 residues in the CDR3. Trimming shortened V by 2 bases and J by 0 bases, and 10 bases separated the two germline ends. The germline V gene has CDR1 MGHDK and CDR2 SYGVNS. CDR3 region: CASSELLGATNEKLFF. CDR3 DNA sequence: TGTGCCAGCAGTGAACTTCTAGGGGCAACTAATGAAAAACTGTTTTTT.

The J gene is TRBJ2-1, the V gene TRBV5-1; possible D gene TRBD1, 6 bases. This CDR3 is 15 amino acids long. CDR1 and CDR2 (germline): SGHRS, YFSETQ. Trimming left V 0 bases short and J 8 bases short, with 15 bases between. Written as DNA, the CDR3 is TGCGCCAGCAGCTTGGGGCAGGGGAGATGGGATGAGCAGTTCTTC. As protein: CASSLGQGRWDEQFF.

The chain carries TRBV5-1 and TRBJ2-3; 12 nucleotides agree with TRBD2. Trimming cost V 4 bases and J 2 bases; bases outside gene matches: 8. CDR3 size: 17 residues. From germline, CDR1 is SGHRS and CDR2 YFSETQ. CDR3 sequence reads: CASSQQGLAGDTDTQYF. CDR3 sequence (DNA): TGCGCCAGCAGCCAGCAGGGACTAGCGGGTGACACAGATACGCAGTATTTT. The complete variable domain, with remaining parts taken from reference TRBV5-1 and TRBJ2-3, reads KAGVTQTPRYLIKTRGQQVTLSCSPISGHRSVSWYQQTPGQGLQFLFEYFSETQRNKGNFPGRFSGRQFSNSRSEMNVSTLELGDSALYLCASSQQGLAGDTDTQYFGPGTRLTVL.

V is TRBV24-1 and J is TRBJ1-6; D unclear. Germline V gene sequence: CDR1 KGHDR, CDR2 SFDVKD. The CDR3 extends over 14 amino acids. Trimming took 4 bases from V and 7 from J, leaving 10 bases between them. CDR3 in amino acids: CATSEALSNSPLHF. The CDR3 DNA follows: TGTGCCACCAGTGAAGCTCTGTCCAATTCACCCCTCCACTTT.

This chain links TRBV5-4 with TRBJ2-7; D is possibly TRBD1 (5 bases). With 0 bases removed from V and 5 bases from J, the gap between germline ends came to 9 bases. The CDR3 runs 13 residues. In germline, CDR1 is SGHNT, CDR2 YYREEE (reference sequence). The CDR3 nucleotides read TGTGCCAGCAGCTTGGCAAGGGGCGACGAGCAGTACGTC. This encodes CASSLARGDEQYV.

The chain has TRBV24-1 and TRBJ2-2, with 9 bases lining up with TRBD1. Losses at the gene ends were 5 bases for V and 5 bases for J; bases not matched to a gene: 5. Germline V gives CDR1 KGHDR, CDR2 SFDVKD. This CDR3 has 15 amino acids. CDR3 sequence: CATSGRDRATGELFF. The CDR3 region has the DNA TGTGCCACCAGTGGAAGGGACAGGGCTACCGGGGAGCTGTTTTTT.

The chain employs TRBV9 and TRBJ2-5; D ambiguous. CDR3 size: 14 residues. The ends were cut back, 0 bases at V and 2 bases at J, with 8 bases in the middle. CDR1 SGDLS and CDR2 YYNGEE come from the germline V gene. CDR3 residues: CASSVGAAQETQYF. The DNA of the CDR3 is TGTGCCAGCAGCGTAGGGGCAGCTCAAGAGACCCAGTACTTC.

The chain employs TRBV11-2 and TRBJ2-2; 8 nucleotides agree with TRBD1. The CDR3 runs 15 residues. The ends lost 4 bases at V and 5 bases at J; junction bases unmatched: 6. CDR1 and CDR2 (germline): SGHAT, FQNNGV. CDR3 coding DNA: TGTGCCAGCAGCTCAGGACAGGGAGGTACCGGGGAGCTGTTTTTT. Its translation is CASSSGQGGTGELFF.

This clone appeared a few times. The rearrangement uses TRBV4-2 and TRBJ1-4, with 10 bases aligning to TRBD1. The V gene's germline CDR1 is LGHNA and CDR2 YNFKEQ. The junction had 10 bases not matched to a gene; V was cut back by 10 bases and J by 8 bases. This CDR3 is built from 14 residues. The CDR3 sequence is CATQAGTGEEKLFF. For the CDR3, the DNA is TGTGCCACACAGGCCGGGACAGGGGAAGAAAAACTGTTTTTT.

V is TRBV5-1 and J is TRBJ1-2, with D possibly TRBD1 on 6 matching bases. This CDR3 comprises 15 residues. Germline assignment: CDR1 SGHRS and CDR2 YFSETQ. The germline V and J ends were trimmed by 4 bases and 7 bases, with 20 bases remaining between them. CDR3: CASSPDPGVVGGYTF. The CDR3 region has the DNA TGCGCCAGCAGCCCAGACCCAGGGGTAGTAGGTGGCTACACCTTC.

The DNA of the CDR3 is TGTGCCAGCAGCCAAGGCCCTAGCGGGGGGGGCCATGAGCAGTTCTTC. Its protein product is CASSQGPSGGGHEQFF. The V and J genes are TRBV5-4 and TRBJ2-1; 12 nucleotides align to TRBD2. J gave up 8 bases and V 4 bases, and 10 bases lay outside the gene matches. This CDR3 region has 16 residues. CDR1 and CDR2 (germline): SGHNT, YYREEE (reference sequence).

The genes are TRBV20-1 and TRBJ1-1; unclear D gene. Germline V gene sequence: CDR1 DFQATT, CDR2 SNEGSKA (reference sequence). The CDR3 totals 11 residues. The CDR3 DNA reads as TGCAGCTTAATCAGATGGACTGAAGCTTTCTTT. Translated: CSLIRWTEAFF.

The V and J genes are TRBV15 and TRBJ2-7; 8 bases are shared with TRBD1. Germline V gene sequence: CDR1 LNHNV, CDR2 YYDKDF (reference sequence). Losses at the gene ends were 5 bases for V and 4 bases for J; bases not matched to a gene: 4. This CDR3 is 13 amino acids long. Here the CDR3 DNA reads TGTGCCACCAGCGGAACAGGGGGGTACGAGCAGTACTTC. Residues: CATSGTGGYEQYF.

The rearrangement uses TRBV5-5 and TRBJ2-3, with D maybe TRBD1 (5 bases). CDR1 and CDR2 from the germline V gene are SGHKS and YYEKEE (reference sequence). The CDR3 is 13 residues long. V gave up 0 bases and J gave up 4 bases, with 6 bases separating them. The DNA of the CDR3 is TGTGCCAGCAGCTTGGAGGGGTCAGATACGCAGTATTTT. This translates into CASSLEGSDTQYF.

This chain connects TRBV7-6 to TRBJ1-4, with 10 nucleotides matching TRBD1. The CDR3 sequence is 15 residues long. V lost 4 bases to trimming and J lost 4 bases; unmatched junction nucleotides: 3. In germline, CDR1 is SGHVS, CDR2 FNYEAQ. The CDR3 loop reads CASSSDRGRNEKLFF. The CDR3 region has the DNA TGTGCCAGCAGCTCCGACAGGGGGCGTAATGAAAAACTGTTTTTT.